The 8 T cell receptor beta chains in this list originate from one sample, sequenced in a study of T-cell memory formation after mild COVID-19. TCRdb re-derived calls from the 5' RACE reads in MiXCR, one entry per CDR3 protein. Of about 250,000 distinct CDR3 sequences listed, 15% to 17% are singletons. What was sequenced was PBMCs or a T cell subset sorted from them (not recorded which). The receptors were gathered from an adult woman who had mild COVID-19 (a few samples of this study predate the infection). Cell type and time point are not known.

This clonotype appeared a few times. The rearrangement uses TRBV12-3 or TRBV12-4 and TRBJ1-1; possible D gene TRBD1, 6 bases. Trimming cost V 2 bases and J 4 bases, with 11 bases left between them. The CDR3 has 14 amino acids. CDR3 bases: TGTGCCAGCAGTTTATACAGGGCCCTCACTGAAGCTTTCTTT. As protein: CASSLYRALTEAFF.

The chain recombines TRBV18 with TRBJ1-1; D perhaps matches TRBD1 (6 bases). Germline V lookup: CDR1 KGHSH, CDR2 LQKENI. The length of the CDR3 is 14 residues. Trimming took 2 bases from V and 4 from J, leaving 11 bases between them. The CDR3 protein is CASSPARGSTEAFF. CDR3 nucleotides: TGTGCCAGCTCACCAGCCAGGGGTAGCACTGAAGCTTTCTTT.

This chain uses TRBV7-3 with TRBJ2-3; 7 bases are shared with TRBD2. J lost 1 base, V lost 6 bases, and 7 bases had no gene match. CDR3 length: 15 residues. Per germline, CDR1 SGHTA and CDR2 FQGTGA. The CDR3 DNA reads as TGTGCCAGCAGGATAGCGGGCTTGCGCACAGATACGCAGTATTTT. Translation gives CASRIAGLRTDTQYF.

In its sample, this clonotype was seen a few times. The J gene is TRBJ1-4, the V gene TRBV7-8, with TRBD1 matching 10 bases. Germline V gene data show CDR1 as SGHVS and CDR2 as FQNEAQ. The CDR3 contains 14 residues. V gave up 7 bases and J gave up 7 bases; unmatched junction bases: 6. This CDR3 is CASNRQGAGEKLFF. CDR3 in DNA: TGTGCCAGCAACCGACAGGGGGCAGGTGAAAAACTGTTTTTT.

This clonotype turned up a few times. The chain carries TRBV7-2 and TRBJ1-1, with D possibly matching TRBD1 (5 bases). Germline V gene sequence: CDR1 SGHTA, CDR2 FQGNSA. V shed 2 bases and J shed 6 bases, with 10 bases lying between them. CDR3 size: 13 residues. The CDR3 nucleotides are TGTGCCAGCAGCTTAATCGGGGCGGCTGAAGCTTTCTTT. Its protein product is CASSLIGAAEAFF.

This clonotype was seen ten or more times. This chain joins TRBV24-1 and TRBJ2-5, with 9 bases lining up with TRBD2. The trim removed 4 bases at V and 5 bases at J, leaving 7 bases unmatched. CDR1 and CDR2 from the germline V gene are KGHDR and SFDVKD. This CDR3 has 15 residues. The CDR3 sequence: CATSEPRGGQETQYF. DNA of the CDR3: TGTGCCACCAGTGAACCGCGGGGGGGCCAGGAGACCCAGTACTTC.

This clonotype turned up a few times. The rearrangement uses TRBV5-1 and TRBJ2-5, with TRBD1 identical over 8 bases. Germline-derived CDR1 and CDR2 are SGHRS and YFSETQ. This CDR3 has 13 amino acids. Trimming at V came to 4 bases and at J to 5 bases, leaving 4 bases not matched to a gene. The CDR3 reads CASSQGARETQYF. The CDR3 coding sequence is TGCGCCAGCAGCCAGGGGGCGCGGGAGACCCAGTACTTC.

This clonotype showed up just a few times. The V and J genes are TRBV29-1 and TRBJ2-1, with TRBD2 matching 8 bases. Germline V gives CDR1 SQVTM, CDR2 ANQGSEA. This CDR3 has 13 residues. J was trimmed by 6 bases and V by 3 bases; bases with no gene match: 4. The CDR3 is CSVDPGTSNEQFF. The CDR3 DNA sequence: TGCAGCGTTGACCCCGGGACTAGCAATGAGCAGTTCTTC.